This TCR beta chain was documented in a study of blood T cells in healthy people across ages. Germline V lookup: CDR1 MGHRA, CDR2 YSYEKL. The CDR3 covers 17 residues. Germline trimming cut 5 bases from V and 0 bases from J; bases unmatched to any gene: 9. Sample-barcoded 5' priming and a J-beta primer mix drove a second PCR of about 6 to 12 cycles. TCRdb reanalysed the 5' RACE reads using MiXCR and keeps one entry per CDR3 protein. The data contain more than 1,400,000 distinct CDR3 sequences, 40% to 50% of them singletons. In the case of this clonotype: Its specificity is not known.

Broader study findings: While age rose, TCR beta diversity per million T cells dropped in a roughly linear way. Observed TCR beta diversity showed a strong correlation with the percentage of naive T cells as measured by flow cytometry. Diversity estimated from one million T cells was considered an underestimate.

This sequence joins TRBV4-1 and TRBJ2-3, with 9 bases aligning to TRBD2. The TCR was taken from a woman between 18 and 29 years old in good health. The sequencing input was blood. The CDR3 spells CASSARLADASTDTQYF. CDR3 coding DNA: TGCGCCAGCAGCGCGCGACTAGCGGACGCCAGCACAGATACGCAGTATTTT.